Each of the 10 T cell receptor beta chains below was sequenced from the same sample in a study of T-cell reconstitution after alpha-beta-depleted transplantation in children. Unique molecular identifiers featured in how the TCRbeta library was prepared. TCRdb passed the PCR reads through MiXCR, listing each CDR3 protein once. The repertoire includes approximately 650,000 distinct CDR3 sequences, around 13% of them detected once, and around 0.79% sits in the top ten. The input for sequencing was PBMCs, taken before TCRalphabeta/CD19-depleted stem cell transplant. These receptors originate from a girl aged 2-10 years with congenital amegakaryocytic thrombocytopenia, due to receive a stem cell transplant.

The sample holds many counts of this clonotype. V gene TRBV20-1 combines with J gene TRBJ2-2; D is undetermined. The germline gives CDR1 DFQATT, CDR2 SNEGSKA (reference sequence). CDR3 length: 12 residues. V lost 3 bases to trimming and J lost 7 bases, with 9 bases between them. CDR3 amino acids: CSARTWGGELFF. CDR3 nucleotides: TGCAGTGCTAGGACCTGGGGCGGGGAGCTGTTTTTT.

The V and J genes are TRBV3-1 and TRBJ2-7, with D unresolved. The ends were cut back, 0 bases at V and 3 bases at J, with 12 bases in the middle. This CDR3 has 15 residues. Germline CDR1 and CDR2: LGHDT and YNNKEL (reference sequence). Written as DNA, the CDR3 is TGTGCCAGCAGCCAAGACGCCAGCCCCCTCTACGAGCAGTACTTC. It codes for CASSQDASPLYEQYF.

The rearrangement uses TRBV7-9 and TRBJ2-7, with TRBD2 matching over 8 bases. The CDR3 has 16 amino acids. The germline V gene has CDR1 SEHNR and CDR2 FQNEAQ (reference sequence). V lost 0 bases to trimming and J lost 3 bases; unmatched junction nucleotides: 7. This chain's CDR3 is CASSLAGREVVYEQYF. In nucleotides, the CDR3 is TGTGCCAGCAGCTTAGCGGGGCGGGAGGTCGTCTACGAGCAGTACTTC.

This chain connects TRBV20-1 to TRBJ2-1; TRBD2 is a possible D gene (5 bases). The CDR3 extends over 15 amino acids. V dropped 5 bases and J dropped 7 bases, with 21 bases sitting between them. CDR1 and CDR2 from the germline V gene are DFQATT and SNEGSKA (reference sequence). CDR3 amino acids: CSAQEARGPRNEQFF. Written as DNA, the CDR3 is TGCAGTGCTCAGGAGGCGCGAGGCCCGCGGAATGAGCAGTTCTTC.

The rearrangement joins TRBV27 to TRBJ1-5, with D perhaps matching TRBD1 (6 bases). The CDR3 has 15 amino acids. Trimming cost V 3 bases and J 1 base, with 10 bases left between them. The germline CDR1 and CDR2 sequences are MNHEY and SMNVEV (reference sequence). In nucleotides, the CDR3 is TGTGCCAGCAGTTTTGCAGGGGCAAGCAATCAGCCCCAGCATTTT. This encodes CASSFAGASNQPQHF.

This clonotype was observed at least ten times. The V call is TRBV5-1, the J call TRBJ2-5; possibly TRBD1 for D (6 bases). CDR3 size: 14 residues. V gave up 4 bases and J gave up 2 bases, with 12 bases separating them. Germline V gives CDR1 SGHRS, CDR2 YFSETQ. The CDR3 here is CASSTGQIQETQYF. The DNA of the CDR3 is TGCGCCAGCAGCACCGGACAGATTCAAGAGACCCAGTACTTC.

This clonotype has ten or more counts. The chain combines TRBV20-1 with TRBJ1-3; no firm D call. The germline V gene encodes CDR1 DFQATT and CDR2 SNEGSKA (reference sequence). Trimming left V 2 bases short and J 6 bases short, with 14 bases between. The CDR3 runs 14 residues. CDR3 nucleotides: TGCAGTGCTAGAAATTGGAGGCAGGAAAACACCATATATTTT. Translated: CSARNWRQENTIYF.

This clonotype was counted many times. This sequence joins TRBV11-2 and TRBJ2-3, with D possibly matching TRBD2 (6 bases). Germline lookup yields CDR1 SGHAT and CDR2 FQNNGV. CDR3 length equals 18 residues. Trimming removed 0 bases at V and 0 bases at J, with 16 bases between. The CDR3 nucleotides are TGTGCCAGCAGCTTAGATGGGCTGAGGGACTCTAGCACAGATACGCAGTATTTT. Amino acids: CASSLDGLRDSSTDTQYF.

The chain links TRBV18 to TRBJ2-7, with 7 bases identical to TRBD2. J lost 1 base, V lost 2 bases, and 17 bases had no gene match. The germline V gene encodes CDR1 KGHSH and CDR2 LQKENI. The CDR3 sequence is 19 residues long. CDR3: CASSPRSIPTSAGSYEQYF. As DNA, the CDR3 is TGTGCCAGCTCACCAAGGTCGATCCCTACTAGCGCAGGGTCCTACGAGCAGTACTTC.

The CDR3 DNA sequence: TGTGCCAGCAGCCAAAGGGGGGGCAGGGAAGCTTTCTTT. Encoded protein: CASSQRGGREAFF. The genes are TRBV7-6 and TRBJ1-1, with D perhaps matching TRBD1 (6 bases). With 5 bases removed from V and 8 bases from J, the gap between germline ends came to 15 bases. Germline V gives CDR1 SGHVS, CDR2 FNYEAQ. The CDR3 is 13 residues long.